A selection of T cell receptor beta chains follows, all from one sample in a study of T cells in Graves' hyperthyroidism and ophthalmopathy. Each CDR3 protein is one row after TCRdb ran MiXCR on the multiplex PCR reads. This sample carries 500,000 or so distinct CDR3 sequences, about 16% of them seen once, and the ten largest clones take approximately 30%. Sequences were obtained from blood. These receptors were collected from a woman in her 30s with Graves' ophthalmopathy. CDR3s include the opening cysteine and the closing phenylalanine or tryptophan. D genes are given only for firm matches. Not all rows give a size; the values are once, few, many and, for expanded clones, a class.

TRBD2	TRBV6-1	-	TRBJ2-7	TGTGCCAGCACCGAGAGCGGGAGGCTAAGCTACGAGCAGTACTTC	CASTESGRLSYEQYF
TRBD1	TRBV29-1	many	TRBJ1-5	TGCAGCGCAACGACAGGGGGTTGGGGGAAGCCCCAGCATTTT	CSATTGGWGKPQHF
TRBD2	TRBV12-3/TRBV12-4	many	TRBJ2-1	TGTGCCAGCAGTTTAGGGCTAGCGGGAACCTACAATGAGCAGTTCTTC	CASSLGLAGTYNEQFF
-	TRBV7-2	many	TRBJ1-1	TGTGCCAGCAGCCGACAGGTGCCGAACACTGAAGCTTTCTTT	CASSRQVPNTEAFF
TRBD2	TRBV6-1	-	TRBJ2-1	TGTGCCAGCATAACTAGCGGTTCCTACAATGAGCAGCTCTTC	CASITSGSYNEQLF
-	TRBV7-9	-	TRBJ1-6	TGTGCCAGCAGCGCGGACCCGGCGATTTCACCCCTCCACTTT	CASSADPAISPLHF
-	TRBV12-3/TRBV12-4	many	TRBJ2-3	TGTGCCAGCAGTCTCACTAGCTTCGCAGATACGCAGTATTTT	CASSLTSFADTQYF
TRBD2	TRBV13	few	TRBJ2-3	TGTGCCAGCAGCTCACCCGCTGCGGCTAGCGGGAGGCACACAGATACGCAGTATTTT	CASSSPAAASGRHTDTQYF
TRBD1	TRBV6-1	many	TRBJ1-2	TGTGCCAGCAGTTCCCTGGGACAGGGGGACCGCGGCTACACCTTC	CASSSLGQGDRGYTF
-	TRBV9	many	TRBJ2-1	TGTGCCAGCAGCGTAGCCTCCAATGAGCAGTTCTTC	CASSVASNEQFF